These 6 T cell receptor beta chains came from one sample sequenced in a study of cytomegalovirus exposure and HLA in healthy donors. Amplification used 60 Vbeta primers and 13 Jbeta primers. TCRdb keeps only in-frame clones here, not all; method: immunoSEQ multiplex PCR. This sample has a few hundred thousand clones; approximately 80% occur once, and the top ten carry 0.2% to 0.25%. Specimen: PBMCs. The receptors originated from a girl aged 2 to 10 in good health and CMV-seronegative.

V usage is TRBV6-6 and J usage is TRBJ2-7, with 13 bases fitting TRBD2. The CDR3 spans 14 residues. V shed 6 bases, J shed 2 bases, and the junction held 1 base outside the gene matches. The germline gives CDR1 MNHNY, CDR2 SVGAGI (reference sequence). This CDR3 is CASRGTSGTYEQYF. The CDR3 region has the DNA TGTGCCAGCAGAGGGACTAGCGGGACCTACGAGCAGTACTTC.

Only one count was recorded for this clone. This rearrangement joins TRBV6-5 to TRBJ2-1, with D maybe TRBD2 (5 bases). CDR1 is MNHEY and CDR2 is SVGAGI in the germline V gene. The CDR3 spans 15 residues. The V gene lost 5 bases and the J gene lost 0 bases, with 11 bases spanning the gap. The DNA for the CDR3 is TGTGCCAGCAGTGCACTAGGGAACTCCTACAATGAGCAGTTCTTC. Translated: CASSALGNSYNEQFF.

CDR3 protein: CSVAPGGDYGYTF. In DNA form, the CDR3 reads TGCAGCGTTGCCCCCGGGGGGGACTATGGCTACACCTTC. The chain links TRBV29-1 to TRBJ1-2; weak D call: TRBD1 (5 bases). Trimming shortened V by 4 bases and J by 3 bases, and 12 bases separated the two germline ends. CDR3 length: 13 amino acids. The V gene's germline CDR1 is SQVTM and CDR2 ANQGSEA.

The V and J genes are TRBV18 and TRBJ1-1, with D hard to call. Germline assignment: CDR1 KGHSH and CDR2 LQKENI. The V and J ends lost 4 bases and 5 bases respectively, with 8 bases between them. The CDR3 extends over 12 amino acids. CDR3 sequence (DNA): TGTGCCAGCTCACGGTCGGTTACTGAAGCTTTCTTT. This sequence encodes CASSRSVTEAFF.

V and J are TRBV19 and TRBJ2-1; 9 bases are a match to TRBD1. Germline trimming cut 5 bases from V and 8 bases from J; bases unmatched to any gene: 4. Looked up from germline, CDR1 is LNHDA and CDR2 is SQIVND (reference sequence). The CDR3 runs 13 residues. The CDR3: CASSAGQGYEQFF. The DNA for the CDR3 is TGTGCCAGTAGTGCCGGACAGGGGTATGAGCAGTTCTTC.

This clone appeared a few times. V is TRBV5-6 and J is TRBJ1-2, with a possible D match to TRBD1 (5 bases). Deletions cut 4 bases from V and 3 bases from J, with 7 bases between. Germline lookup yields CDR1 SGHDT and CDR2 YYEEEE. The length of the CDR3 is 12 residues. The DNA for the CDR3 is TGTGCCAGCAGCATACAGGACTATGGCTACACCTTC. Amino acid sequence: CASSIQDYGYTF.